What follows describes a single TCR beta chain. What it binds is not known. The record originates from a study of blood T cells in healthy people across ages. For the second PCR, which ran for about 7 to 11 cycles, a sample-barcoded 5' primer and a J-beta primer mix were used. Each CDR3 protein is one row after TCRdb ran MiXCR on the 5' RACE reads. The table lists about 650,000 distinct CDR3 sequences, 40% to 65% of them singletons. In germline, CDR1 is LGHDT, CDR2 YNNKEL (reference sequence). J was trimmed by 4 bases and V by 7 bases; bases with no gene match: 5. This CDR3 comprises 16 residues. The study, taken as a whole, reports: It was held that diversity estimates obtained from one million T cells represented underestimates.

This clonotype originated in a woman older than 75 in good health. Sequenced input: blood. The chain uses TRBV3-1 and TRBJ2-3; 16 bases align to TRBD2. CDR3 sequence (DNA): TGTGCCAGCACCGGGACTAGCGGGGGGGCCCCAGATACGCAGTATTTT. Protein: CASTGTSGGAPDTQYF.